This record looks at one TCR beta chain sequence and its context. Germline is not matched at one junction end, which may reflect a read error. CDR3 size: 14 residues. Germline V gene lookup returns CDR1 SSHAT and CDR2 FNYEAQ (reference sequence). These data are taken from a study of radiotherapy plus CTLA-4 blockade in lung cancer. TCRdb keeps only in-frame clones here, not all; method: immunoSEQ multiplex PCR. Of around 82,000 clones listed, about 79% are singletons. Sequenced material: peripheral blood, taken from a patient treated with radiotherapy plus ipilimumab. The chain recombines TRBV7-7 with TRBJ2-1, with D perhaps matching TRBD2 (5 bases). The clonotype comes from a human donor with non-small cell lung cancer whose response to radiotherapy plus ipilimumab could not be evaluated. Some clones in this sample may be carry-over from other donors' samples. The CDR3: CASSSRAVTGEQFF. In DNA form, the CDR3 reads TGTGCTAGCAGCTCCCGAGCGGTCACCGGTGAGCAGTTCTTC.